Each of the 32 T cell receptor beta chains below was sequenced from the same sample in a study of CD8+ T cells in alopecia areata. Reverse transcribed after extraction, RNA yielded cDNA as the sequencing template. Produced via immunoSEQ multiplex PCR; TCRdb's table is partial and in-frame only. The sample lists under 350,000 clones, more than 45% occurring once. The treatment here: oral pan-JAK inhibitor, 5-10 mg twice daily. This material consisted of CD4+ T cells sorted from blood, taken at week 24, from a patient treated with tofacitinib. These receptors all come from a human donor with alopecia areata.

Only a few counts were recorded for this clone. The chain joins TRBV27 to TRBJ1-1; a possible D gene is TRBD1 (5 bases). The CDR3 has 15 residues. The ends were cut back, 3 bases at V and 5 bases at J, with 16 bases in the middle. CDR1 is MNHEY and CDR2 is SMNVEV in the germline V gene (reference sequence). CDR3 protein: CASSFRGDHGTEAFF. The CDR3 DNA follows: TGTGCCAGCAGTTTCCGAGGGGACCATGGGACTGAAGCTTTCTTT.

CDR3 bases: TGTGCCAGCAGTGAAGCTTGGGGGCAAGGGGGGAACACTGAAGCTTTCTTT. Residues: CASSEAWGQGGNTEAFF. The chain couples TRBV6-1 to TRBJ1-1; TRBD1 might be the D (6 bases). Looked up from germline, CDR1 is MNHNS and CDR2 is SASEGT. The CDR3 sequence is 17 residues long. V lost 0 bases and J lost 1, with 15 bases in between.

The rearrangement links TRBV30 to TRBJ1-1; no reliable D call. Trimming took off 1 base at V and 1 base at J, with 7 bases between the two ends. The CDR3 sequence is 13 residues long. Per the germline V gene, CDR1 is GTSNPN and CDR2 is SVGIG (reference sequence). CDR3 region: CAWSGPGNTEAFF. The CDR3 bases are TGTGCCTGGAGTGGCCCCGGGAACACTGAAGCTTTCTTT.

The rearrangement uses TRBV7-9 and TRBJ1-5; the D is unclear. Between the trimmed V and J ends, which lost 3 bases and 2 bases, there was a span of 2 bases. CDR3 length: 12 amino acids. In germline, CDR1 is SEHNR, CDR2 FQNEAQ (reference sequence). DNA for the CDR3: TGTGCCAGCAGCTTCGGCAATCAGCCCCAGCATTTT. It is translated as CASSFGNQPQHF.

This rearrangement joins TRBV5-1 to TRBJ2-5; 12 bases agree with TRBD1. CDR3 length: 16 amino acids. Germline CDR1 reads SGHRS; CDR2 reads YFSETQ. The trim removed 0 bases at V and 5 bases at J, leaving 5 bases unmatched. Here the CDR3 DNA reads TGCGCCAGCAGCTTGGCGGGACAGGGGGCGGGTGAGACCCAGTACTTC. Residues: CASSLAGQGAGETQYF.

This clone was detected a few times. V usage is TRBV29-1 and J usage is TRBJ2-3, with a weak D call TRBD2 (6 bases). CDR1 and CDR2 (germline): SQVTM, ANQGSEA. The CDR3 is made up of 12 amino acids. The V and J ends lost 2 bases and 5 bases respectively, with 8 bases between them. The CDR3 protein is CSVERGGDTQYF. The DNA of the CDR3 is TGCAGCGTTGAAAGGGGAGGAGATACGCAGTATTTT.

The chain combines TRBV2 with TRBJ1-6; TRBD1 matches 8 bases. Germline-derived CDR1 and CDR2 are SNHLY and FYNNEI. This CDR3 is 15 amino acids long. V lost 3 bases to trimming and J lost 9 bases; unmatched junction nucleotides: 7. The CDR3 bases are TGTGCCAGCAGTGAGATAGGGACAGGTGGTTCACCCCTCCACTTT. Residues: CASSEIGTGGSPLHF.

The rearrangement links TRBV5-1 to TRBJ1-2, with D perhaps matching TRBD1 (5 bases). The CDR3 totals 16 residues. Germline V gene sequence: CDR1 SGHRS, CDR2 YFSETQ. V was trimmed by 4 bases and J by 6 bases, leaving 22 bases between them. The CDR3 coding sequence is TGCGCCAGCAGCCCGACCTCGGGAGGGGAAAGGGATGGCTACACCTTC. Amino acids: CASSPTSGGERDGYTF. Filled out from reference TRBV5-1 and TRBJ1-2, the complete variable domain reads KAGVTQTPRYLIKTRGQQVTLSCSPISGHRSVSWYQQTPGQGLQFLFEYFSETQRNKGNFPGRFSGRQFSNSRSEMNVSTLELGDSALYLCASSPTSGGERDGYTFGSGTRLTVV.

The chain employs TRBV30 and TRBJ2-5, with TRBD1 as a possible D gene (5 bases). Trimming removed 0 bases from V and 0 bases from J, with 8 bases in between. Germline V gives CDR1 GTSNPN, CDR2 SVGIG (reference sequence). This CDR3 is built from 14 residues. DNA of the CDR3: TGTGCCTGGAGTGTTGGGGCGTACCAAGAGACCCAGTACTTC. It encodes CAWSVGAYQETQYF.

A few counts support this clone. CDR3 in amino acids: CASSDRDLLYF. CDR3 DNA: TGTGCCAGTAGTGACCGGGACCTTCTATACTTC. The chain uses TRBV19 and TRBJ2-4; D is perhaps TRBD1 or TRBD2 (5 bases each). The CDR3 covers 11 residues. With 5 bases removed from V and 16 bases from J, the gap between germline ends came to 15 bases. CDR1 LNHDA and CDR2 SQIVND come from the germline V gene (reference sequence).

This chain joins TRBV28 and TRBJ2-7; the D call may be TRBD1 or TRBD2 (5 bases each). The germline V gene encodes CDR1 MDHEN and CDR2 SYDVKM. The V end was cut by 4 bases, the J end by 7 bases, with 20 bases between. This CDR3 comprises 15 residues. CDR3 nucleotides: TGTGCCAGCAGTTCGGGGACCTCCTTTGGAGGAGAGCAGTACTTC. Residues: CASSSGTSFGGEQYF.

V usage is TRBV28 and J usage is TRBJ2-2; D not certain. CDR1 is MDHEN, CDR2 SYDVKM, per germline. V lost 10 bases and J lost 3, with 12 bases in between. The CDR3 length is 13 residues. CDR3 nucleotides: TGTGCCACCACCGGGTCCGACACCGGGGAGCTGTTTTTT. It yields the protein CATTGSDTGELFF.

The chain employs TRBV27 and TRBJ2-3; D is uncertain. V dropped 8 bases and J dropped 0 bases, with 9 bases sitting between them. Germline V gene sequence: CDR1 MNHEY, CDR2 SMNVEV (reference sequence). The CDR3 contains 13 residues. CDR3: CASSDTSTDTQYF. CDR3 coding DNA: TGTGCCAGCTCGGATACTAGCACAGATACGCAGTATTTT.

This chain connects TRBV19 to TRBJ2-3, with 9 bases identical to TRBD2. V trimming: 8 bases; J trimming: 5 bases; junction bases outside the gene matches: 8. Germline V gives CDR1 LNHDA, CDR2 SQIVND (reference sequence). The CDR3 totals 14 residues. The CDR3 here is CASAPGLARDTQYF. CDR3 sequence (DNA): TGTGCCAGTGCCCCGGGACTAGCTAGAGATACGCAGTATTTT.

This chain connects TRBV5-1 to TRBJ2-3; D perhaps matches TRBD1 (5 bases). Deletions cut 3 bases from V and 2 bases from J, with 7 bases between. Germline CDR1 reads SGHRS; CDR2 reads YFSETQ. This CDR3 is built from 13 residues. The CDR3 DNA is TGCGCCAGCAGCTCACAGGTCACAGATACGCAGTATTTT. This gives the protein CASSSQVTDTQYF.

The CDR3 region is CASSLQADEQFF. The DNA of the CDR3 is TGTGCCAGCAGCCTCCAAGCGGATGAGCAGTTCTTC. The rearrangement joins TRBV5-4 to TRBJ2-1, with D possibly TRBD2 on 5 matching bases. CDR1 SGHNT and CDR2 YYREEE come from the germline V gene (reference sequence). There are 12 residues in the CDR3. Trimming shortened V by 4 bases and J by 8 bases, and 10 bases separated the two germline ends.

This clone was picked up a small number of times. In nucleotides, the CDR3 is TGCGCCAGCAGCTTGCCGTTCGCTAAATGGGAAGAGACCCAGTACTTC. This translates into CASSLPFAKWEETQYF. V usage is TRBV5-1 and J usage is TRBJ2-5, with unresolved D. The germline gives CDR1 SGHRS, CDR2 YFSETQ. This CDR3 contains 16 residues. Trimming removed 1 base at V and 3 bases at J, with 16 bases between.

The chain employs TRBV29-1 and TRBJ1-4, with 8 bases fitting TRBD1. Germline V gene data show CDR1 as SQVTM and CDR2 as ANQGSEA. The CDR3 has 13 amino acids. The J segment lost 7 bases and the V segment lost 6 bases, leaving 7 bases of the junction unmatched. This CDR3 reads CSVSGQAAEKLFF. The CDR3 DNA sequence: TGCAGCGTATCGGGACAGGCCGCTGAAAAACTGTTTTTT.

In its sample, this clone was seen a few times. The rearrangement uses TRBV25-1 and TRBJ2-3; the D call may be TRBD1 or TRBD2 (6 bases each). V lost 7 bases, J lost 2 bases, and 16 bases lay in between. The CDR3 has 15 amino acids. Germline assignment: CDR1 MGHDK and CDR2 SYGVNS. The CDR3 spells CASKASGASTDTQYF. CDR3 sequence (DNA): TGTGCCAGCAAAGCTTCGGGGGCCTCCACAGATACGCAGTATTTT.

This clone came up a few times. CDR3 sequence: CASSTRFKETQYF. DNA of the CDR3: TGTGCCAGTTCGACTAGATTCAAAGAGACCCAGTACTTC. The V and J genes are TRBV19 and TRBJ2-5; the D gene is possibly TRBD2 (6 bases). CDR3 length: 13 amino acids. Germline lookup yields CDR1 LNHDA and CDR2 SQIVND (reference sequence). V was pared by 8 bases and J by 3 bases, with 13 bases between.

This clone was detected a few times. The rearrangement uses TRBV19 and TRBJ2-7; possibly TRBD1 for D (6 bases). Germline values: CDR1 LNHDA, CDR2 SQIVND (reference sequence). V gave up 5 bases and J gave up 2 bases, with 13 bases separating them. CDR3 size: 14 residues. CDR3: CASSLRTETYEQYF. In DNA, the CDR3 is TGTGCCAGTAGTCTTCGGACAGAAACCTACGAGCAGTACTTC.

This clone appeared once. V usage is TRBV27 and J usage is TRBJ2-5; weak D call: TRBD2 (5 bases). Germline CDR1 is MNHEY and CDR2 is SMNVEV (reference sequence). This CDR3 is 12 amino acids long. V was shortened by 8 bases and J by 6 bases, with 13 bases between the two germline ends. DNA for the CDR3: TGTGCCAGCTCGACTTCGGGAAAGACCCAGTACTTC. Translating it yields CASSTSGKTQYF.

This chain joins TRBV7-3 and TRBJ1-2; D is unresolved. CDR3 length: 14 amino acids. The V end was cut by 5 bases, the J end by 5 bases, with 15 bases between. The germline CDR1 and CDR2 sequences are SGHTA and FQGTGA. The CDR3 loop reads CASSQGSWVYGYTF. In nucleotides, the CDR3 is TGTGCCAGCAGCCAAGGCTCTTGGGTATATGGCTACACCTTC.

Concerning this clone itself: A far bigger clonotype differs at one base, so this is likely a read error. The CDR3 nucleotides read TGTGCCAGCAGCCATTCACATACGCAGTATTTT. Its protein is CASSHSHTQYF. The V gene is TRBV14, the J gene TRBJ2-3; D gene ambiguous. V gave up 3 bases and J gave up 7 bases, with 5 bases separating them. CDR3 size: 11 residues. Per germline, CDR1 SGHDN and CDR2 FVKESK.

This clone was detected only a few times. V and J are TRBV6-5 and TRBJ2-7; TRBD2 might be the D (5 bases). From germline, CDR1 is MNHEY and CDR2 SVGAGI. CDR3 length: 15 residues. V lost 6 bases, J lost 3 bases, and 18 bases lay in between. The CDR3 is CASRLTYSSGYEQYF. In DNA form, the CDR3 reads TGTGCCAGCAGACTAACCTACAGCAGCGGCTACGAGCAGTACTTC.

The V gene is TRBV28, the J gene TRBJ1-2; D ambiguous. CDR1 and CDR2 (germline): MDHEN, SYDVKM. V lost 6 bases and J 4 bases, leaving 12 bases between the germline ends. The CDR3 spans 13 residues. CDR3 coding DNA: TGTGCCAGCAGCACCCCGGCGATCTATGGCTACACCTTC. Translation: CASSTPAIYGYTF.

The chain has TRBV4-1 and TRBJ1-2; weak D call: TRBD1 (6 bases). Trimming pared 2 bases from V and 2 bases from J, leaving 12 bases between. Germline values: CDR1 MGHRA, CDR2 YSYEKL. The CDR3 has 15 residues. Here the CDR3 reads CASSQPQGGNYGYTF. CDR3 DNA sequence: TGCGCCAGCAGCCAACCACAGGGCGGGAACTATGGCTACACCTTC.

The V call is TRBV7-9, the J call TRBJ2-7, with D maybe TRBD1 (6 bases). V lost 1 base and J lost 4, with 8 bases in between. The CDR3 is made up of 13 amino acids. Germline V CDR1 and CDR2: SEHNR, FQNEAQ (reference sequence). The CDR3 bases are TGTGCCAGCAGCTTAGAGGACAGTTACGAGCAGTACTTC. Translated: CASSLEDSYEQYF.

As DNA, the CDR3 is TGTGCCTGGATAGGGTACGAGCAGGCTGAAGCTTTCTTT. It encodes CAWIGYEQAEAFF. The J gene is TRBJ1-1, the V gene TRBV30; D is unclear. The V gene lost 4 bases and the J gene lost 6 bases, with 15 bases spanning the gap. CDR3 length: 13 residues. The germline gives CDR1 GTSNPN, CDR2 SVGIG (reference sequence).

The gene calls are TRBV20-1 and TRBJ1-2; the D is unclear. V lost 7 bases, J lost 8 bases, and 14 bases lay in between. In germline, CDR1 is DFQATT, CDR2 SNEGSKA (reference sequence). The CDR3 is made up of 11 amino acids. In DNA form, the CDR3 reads TGCAGTGATTCGAAGGTCGGCGGCTACACCTTC. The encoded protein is CSDSKVGGYTF.

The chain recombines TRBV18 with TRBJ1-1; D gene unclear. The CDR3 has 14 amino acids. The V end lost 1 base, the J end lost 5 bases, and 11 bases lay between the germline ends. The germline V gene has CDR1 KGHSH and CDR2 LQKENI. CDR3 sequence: CASSPQRGGTEAFF. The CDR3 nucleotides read TGTGCCAGCTCACCACAACGGGGAGGGACTGAAGCTTTCTTT.

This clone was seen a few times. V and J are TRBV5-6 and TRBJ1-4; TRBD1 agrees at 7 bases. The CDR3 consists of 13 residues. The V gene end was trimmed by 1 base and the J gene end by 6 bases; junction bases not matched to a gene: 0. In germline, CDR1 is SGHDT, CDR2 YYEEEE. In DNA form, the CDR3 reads TGTGCCAGCAGCTTGACAGGGGATGAAAAACTGTTTTTT. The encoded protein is CASSLTGDEKLFF.